Reported below is one T cell receptor beta chain. This record comes from a study of human T cells and chemical hapten exposure. Study-level information: Per-sample TCR yields varied mainly from small pooled library volume differences.

CDR3 length equals 13 residues. The germline V gene has CDR1 SGHNT and CDR2 YYREEE (reference sequence). The V and J ends lost 3 bases and 13 bases respectively, with 17 bases between them. One entry per CDR3 protein results from TCRdb running MiXCR on the RACE reads. The table has around 80,000 distinct CDR3 sequences, about 8.7% seen once. Time point described: healthy volunteer bleed at 6 weeks. The total RNA was obtained from whole blood that was not fractionated. Sequenced: whole blood. The sequence was obtained from a male donor in good health. Some clones in this sample may be carry-over from other donors' samples. The V call is TRBV5-4, the J call TRBJ2-1; D may be TRBD1 or TRBD2 (6 bases each). CDR3 amino acids: CASSSGRGDLQFF. DNA for the CDR3: TGTGCCAGCAGCTCTGGAAGGGGGGACTTACAGTTCTTC. Combining the CDR3 with reference TRBV5-4 and TRBJ2-1 gives the whole variable domain ETGVTQSPTHLIKTRGQQVTLRCSSQSGHNTVSWYQQALGQGPQFIFQYYREEENGRGNFPPRFSGLQFPNYSSELNVNALELDDSALYLCASSSGRGDLQFFGPGTRLTVL.